The sequence of this TCR beta chain was determined in a study of blood T cell repertoires in COVID-19. Original handling: The assay estimated nucleated cells by amplifying reference gene primers. Assay: immunoSEQ multiplex PCR; the TCRdb copy retains only in-frame clones and omits some. The V and J calls and clone size were taken over from that table, and D and trimming were inferred from the DNA. This sample has 250,000 to 350,000 clones; about 89% occur once, and the top ten carry about 0.8%. This receptor was obtained from a young man with acute or convalescent COVID-19. The sequenced sample consisted of peripheral blood.

This chain's CDR3 is CASSPGQIYEQYF. CDR3 nucleotide sequence: TGTGCCAGCAGCCCGGGACAGATCTACGAGCAGTACTTC. The chain joins TRBV5-4 to TRBJ2-7, with 7 bases matching TRBD1. The junction had 4 bases not matched to a gene; V was cut back by 4 bases and J by 3 bases. The CDR3 has 13 residues. Germline V gene lookup returns CDR1 SGHNT and CDR2 YYREEE (reference sequence).